The 2 T cell receptor beta chains below were found in one sample sequenced in a study of T cell changes during pregnancy in multiple sclerosis. The protocol was immunoSEQ multiplex PCR, while the TCRdb copy is restricted to in-frame clones and leaves out a portion. Of about 19,000 clones in the sample, about nine tenths were seen once. The source material was CD8+ T cells from peripheral blood mononuclear cells, sampled in the third trimester of pregnancy. These receptors were collected from a female donor in good health, enrolled as a control in a pregnancy study.

The V call is TRBV19, the J call TRBJ2-1; TRBD2 agrees at 12 bases. There are 14 residues in the CDR3. V gave up 6 bases and J gave up 8 bases; unmatched junction bases: 5. Looked up from germline, CDR1 is LNHDA and CDR2 is SQIVND (reference sequence). The CDR3 spells CASRTSGGGHEQFF. The CDR3, as DNA: TGTGCCAGTAGGACTAGCGGGGGAGGTCATGAGCAGTTCTTC.

The J gene is TRBJ2-1, the V gene TRBV4-1, with TRBD2 matching 7 bases. The CDR3 loop spans 16 amino acids. The germline CDR1 and CDR2 sequences are MGHRA and YSYEKL. V shed 0 bases and J 4 bases; nucleotides not matched to a gene: 6. In DNA form, the CDR3 reads TGCGCCAGCAGCCAAGAAGTAGCGGGTTGGTACAATGAGCAGTTCTTC. Residues: CASSQEVAGWYNEQFF.